Below are 5 T cell receptor beta chains sequenced from a single sample in a study of vaccination effects on CD4 cells after COVID-19. Before any sequencing was done, the ViraFEST assay used viral peptide pools to expand antigen-specific CD4+ T cells. Following a roughly 9-day culture, CD4+ T cells were purified. The protocol was immunoSEQ multiplex PCR, while the TCRdb copy is restricted to in-frame clones and leaves out a portion. In the table there are around 12,000 clones, roughly 74% of which are singletons. These TCRs' antigens remain unknown. The material was CD4+ T cells from PBMCs cultured with HCoV-229E spike peptides, obtained before COVID-19 vaccination. These receptor sequences come from a human donor who received a COVID-19 vaccine.

This chain joins TRBV5-1 and TRBJ1-2; tentatively, D is TRBD1 (6 bases). In germline, CDR1 is SGHRS, CDR2 YFSETQ. V was clipped by 0 bases and J by 4 bases, with 10 bases between them. The CDR3 sequence is 14 residues long. Here the CDR3 reads CASSLETGIYGYTF. The CDR3 coding sequence is TGCGCCAGCAGCTTGGAGACAGGTATCTATGGCTACACCTTC. The entire variable domain, with the rest obtained from reference TRBV5-1 and TRBJ1-2, is as follows: KAGVTQTPRYLIKTRGQQVTLSCSPISGHRSVSWYQQTPGQGLQFLFEYFSETQRNKGNFPGRFSGRQFSNSRSEMNVSTLELGDSALYLCASSLETGIYGYTFGSGTRLTVV.

The genes are TRBV5-1 and TRBJ1-1; D not certain. The CDR3 extends over 12 amino acids. Per germline, CDR1 SGHRS and CDR2 YFSETQ. The V end was cut by 4 bases, the J end by 2 bases, with 6 bases between. CDR3 coding DNA: TGCGCCAGCAGCCAGGCTAACACTGAAGCTTTCTTT. Translating gives CASSQANTEAFF.

The genes are TRBV21-1 and TRBJ2-5; the D call TRBD1 from the table was never checked on the DNA. TRBV21-1 is designated a pseudogene. This CDR3 is 15 amino acids long. The DNA of the CDR3 is TGTGCCAGCAATCTTCCAGGGCCGAAGGGGGAGACCCAGTACTTC. Translating it yields CASNLPGPKGETQYF.

This chain connects TRBV27 to TRBJ2-2; 15 bases fit TRBD2. Germline V lookup: CDR1 MNHEY, CDR2 SMNVEV (reference sequence). This CDR3 region has 18 residues. V lost 5 bases to trimming and J lost 4 bases; unmatched junction nucleotides: 8. The CDR3 is CASSPSGLAGGLTGELFF. The CDR3 DNA sequence: TGTGCCAGCAGTCCCTCGGGACTAGCGGGAGGCCTCACCGGGGAGCTGTTTTTT.

By its share, this clone is large. The V and J genes are TRBV7-9 and TRBJ2-3, with 7 bases matching TRBD2. The trim removed 0 bases at V and 2 bases at J, leaving 5 bases unmatched. The CDR3 spans 16 residues. From germline, CDR1 is SEHNR and CDR2 FQNEAQ (reference sequence). CDR3 DNA sequence: TGTGCCAGCAGCTTAGCGGGGGGGGTAGCCACAGATACGCAGTATTTT. Its protein is CASSLAGGVATDTQYF.